The T cell receptor (beta chain) described here comes from a study of post-analysis software for immune sequencing data. Study-level information: The disease courses spanned relapsing-remitting, secondary progressive and progressive-relapsing forms of multiple sclerosis. Study findings and constraints: Batch-matched samples strongly co-clustered by F measure. TRBV segments more frequent in patients than in controls numbered about 5 and included TRBV5-6, TRBV5-1 and TRBV20-1. A significant reduction in normalized Chao1 diversity was observed in multiple sclerosis patients versus controls.

Note on this clonotype: What it binds is not known.

Libraries were made from TCR beta cDNA, and they carried unique molecular identifiers. About 460,000 cDNA molecules were obtained from about 1 to 10 million T cells. From the PCR reads, TCRdb called clonotypes with MiXCR, one entry per CDR3 protein. This table holds roughly 730,000 distinct CDR3 sequences, 25% to 30% found once. V lost 0 bases, J lost 2 bases, and 5 bases stayed unmatched. Germline V gene sequence: CDR1 MNHEY, CDR2 SMNVEV (reference sequence). This CDR3 spans 16 amino acids. The origin of this receptor is a girl between 5 and 17 years old with multiple sclerosis. The specimen was blood. The chain uses TRBV27 and TRBJ2-7; 9 bases are shared with TRBD2. The CDR3 reads CASSLSPSGRTYEQYF. The CDR3 nucleotides are TGTGCCAGCAGTTTATCGCCCAGCGGGAGGACCTACGAGCAGTACTTC.